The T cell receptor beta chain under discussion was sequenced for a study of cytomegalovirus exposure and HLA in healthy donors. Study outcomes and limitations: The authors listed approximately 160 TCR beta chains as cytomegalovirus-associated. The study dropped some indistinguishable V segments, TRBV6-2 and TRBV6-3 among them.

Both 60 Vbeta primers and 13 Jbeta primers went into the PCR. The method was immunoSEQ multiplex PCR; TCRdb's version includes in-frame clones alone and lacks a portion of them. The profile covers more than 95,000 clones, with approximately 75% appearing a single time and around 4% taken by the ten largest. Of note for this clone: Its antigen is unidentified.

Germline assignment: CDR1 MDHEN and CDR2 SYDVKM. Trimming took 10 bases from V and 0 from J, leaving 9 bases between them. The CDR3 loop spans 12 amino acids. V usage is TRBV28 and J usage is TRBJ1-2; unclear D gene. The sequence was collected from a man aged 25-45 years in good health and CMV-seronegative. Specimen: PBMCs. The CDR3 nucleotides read TGTGCCACCTCCCGGGCTAACTATGGCTACACCTTC. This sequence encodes CATSRANYGYTF.